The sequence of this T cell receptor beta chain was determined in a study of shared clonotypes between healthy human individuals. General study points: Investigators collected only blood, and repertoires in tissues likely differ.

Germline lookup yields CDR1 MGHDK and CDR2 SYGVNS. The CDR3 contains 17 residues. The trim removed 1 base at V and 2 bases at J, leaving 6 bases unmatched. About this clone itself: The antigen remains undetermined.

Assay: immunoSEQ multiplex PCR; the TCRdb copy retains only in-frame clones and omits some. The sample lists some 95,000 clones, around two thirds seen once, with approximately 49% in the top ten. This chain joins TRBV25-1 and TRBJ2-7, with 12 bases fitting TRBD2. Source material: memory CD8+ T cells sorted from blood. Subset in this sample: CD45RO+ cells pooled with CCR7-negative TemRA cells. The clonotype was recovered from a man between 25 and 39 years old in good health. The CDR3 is CASSESRLAGVPYEQYF. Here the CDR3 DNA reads TGTGCCAGCAGTGAATCCAGACTAGCGGGAGTCCCCTACGAGCAGTACTTC.